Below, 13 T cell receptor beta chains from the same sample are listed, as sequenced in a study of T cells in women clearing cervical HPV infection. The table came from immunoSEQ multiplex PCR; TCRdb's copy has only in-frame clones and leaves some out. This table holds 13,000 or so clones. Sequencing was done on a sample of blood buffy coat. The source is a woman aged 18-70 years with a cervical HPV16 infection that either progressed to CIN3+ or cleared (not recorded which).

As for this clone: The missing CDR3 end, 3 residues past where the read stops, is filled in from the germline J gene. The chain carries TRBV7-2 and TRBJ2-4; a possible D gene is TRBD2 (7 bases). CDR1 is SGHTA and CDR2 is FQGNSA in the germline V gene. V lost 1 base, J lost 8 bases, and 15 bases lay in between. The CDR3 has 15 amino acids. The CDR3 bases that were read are TGTGCCAGCAGCTTAGGTTGGGGGGGCGCGTACATT. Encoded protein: CASSLGWGGAYI. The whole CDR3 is CASSLGWGGAYIQYF. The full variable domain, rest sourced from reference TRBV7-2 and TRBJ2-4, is GAGVSQSPSNKVTEKGKDVELRCDPISGHTALYWYRQSLGQGLEFLIYFQGNSAPDKSGLPSDRFSAERTGGSVSTLTIQRTQQEDSAVYLCASSLGWGGAYIQYFGAGTRLSVL.

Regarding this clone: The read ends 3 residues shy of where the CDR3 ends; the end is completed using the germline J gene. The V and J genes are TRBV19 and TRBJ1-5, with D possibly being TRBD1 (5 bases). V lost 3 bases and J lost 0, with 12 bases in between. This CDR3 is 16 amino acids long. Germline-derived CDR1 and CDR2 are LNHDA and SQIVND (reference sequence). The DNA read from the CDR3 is TGTGCCAGTAGTATTAGCGGGACCTATAGCAATCAGCCC. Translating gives CASSISGTYSNQP. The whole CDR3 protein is CASSISGTYSNQPQHF.

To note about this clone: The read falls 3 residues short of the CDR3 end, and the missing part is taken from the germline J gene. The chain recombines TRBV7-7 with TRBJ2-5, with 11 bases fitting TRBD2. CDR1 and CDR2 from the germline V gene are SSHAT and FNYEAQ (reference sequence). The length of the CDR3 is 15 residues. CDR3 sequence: CASRETSGALGTQYF. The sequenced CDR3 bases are TGTGCCAGCAGGGAGACTAGCGGGGCCCTGGGAACC. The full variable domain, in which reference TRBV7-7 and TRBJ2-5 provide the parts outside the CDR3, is GAGVSQSPRYKVTKRGQDVTLRCDPISSHATLYWYQQALGQGPEFLTYFNYEAQPDKSGLPSDRFSAERPEGSISTLTIQRTEQRDSAMYRCASRETSGALGTQYFGPGTRLLVL.

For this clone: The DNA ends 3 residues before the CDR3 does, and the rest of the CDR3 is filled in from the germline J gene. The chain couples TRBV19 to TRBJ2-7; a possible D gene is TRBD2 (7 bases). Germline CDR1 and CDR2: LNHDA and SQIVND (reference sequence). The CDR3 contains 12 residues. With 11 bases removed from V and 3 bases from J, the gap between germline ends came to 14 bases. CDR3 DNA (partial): TGTGCCGCGGGGGCGACAGTCTACGAG. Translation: CAAGATVYE. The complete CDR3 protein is CAAGATVYEQYF. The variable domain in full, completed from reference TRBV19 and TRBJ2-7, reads DGGITQSPKYLFRKEGQNVTLSCEQNLNHDAMYWYRQDPGQGLRLIYYSQIVNDFQKGDIAEGYSVSREKKESFPLTVTSAQKNPTAFYLCAAGATVYEQYFGPGTRLTVT.

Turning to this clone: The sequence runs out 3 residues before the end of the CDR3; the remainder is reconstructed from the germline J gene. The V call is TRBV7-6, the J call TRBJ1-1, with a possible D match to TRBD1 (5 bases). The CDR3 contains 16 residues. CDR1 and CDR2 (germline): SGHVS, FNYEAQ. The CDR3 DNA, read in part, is TGTGCCAGCAGCGTGACAGCCGGGGGGTTGAAAATGGAA. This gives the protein CASSVTAGGLKME. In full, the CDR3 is CASSVTAGGLKMEAFF.

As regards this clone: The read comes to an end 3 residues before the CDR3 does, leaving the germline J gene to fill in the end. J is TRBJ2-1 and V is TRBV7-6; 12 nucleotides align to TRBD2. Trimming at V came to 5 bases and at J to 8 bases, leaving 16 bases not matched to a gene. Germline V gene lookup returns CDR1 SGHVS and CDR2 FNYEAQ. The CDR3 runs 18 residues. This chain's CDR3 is CASSQWASGGADVDEQFF. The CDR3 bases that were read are TGTGCCAGCAGCCAATGGGCTAGCGGGGGGGCCGATGTTGATGAG.

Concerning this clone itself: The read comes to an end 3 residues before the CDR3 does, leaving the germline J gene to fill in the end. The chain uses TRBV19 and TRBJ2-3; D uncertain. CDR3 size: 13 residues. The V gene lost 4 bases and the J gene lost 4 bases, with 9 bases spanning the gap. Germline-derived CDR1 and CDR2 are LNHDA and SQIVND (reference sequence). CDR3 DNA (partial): TGTGCCAGTAGTACACAGAAGGCAGATACG. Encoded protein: CASSTQKADT. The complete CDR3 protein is CASSTQKADTQYF. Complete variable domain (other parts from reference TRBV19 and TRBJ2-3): DGGITQSPKYLFRKEGQNVTLSCEQNLNHDAMYWYRQDPGQGLRLIYYSQIVNDFQKGDIAEGYSVSREKKESFPLTVTSAQKNPTAFYLCASSTQKADTQYFGPGTRLTVL.

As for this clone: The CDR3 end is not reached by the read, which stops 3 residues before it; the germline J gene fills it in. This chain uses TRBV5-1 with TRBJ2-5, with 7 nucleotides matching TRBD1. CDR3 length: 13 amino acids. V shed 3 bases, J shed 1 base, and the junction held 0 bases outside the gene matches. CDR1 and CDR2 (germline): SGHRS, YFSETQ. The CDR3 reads CASSWDSQETQYF. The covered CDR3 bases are TGCGCCAGCAGCTGGGACAGCCAAGAGACC.

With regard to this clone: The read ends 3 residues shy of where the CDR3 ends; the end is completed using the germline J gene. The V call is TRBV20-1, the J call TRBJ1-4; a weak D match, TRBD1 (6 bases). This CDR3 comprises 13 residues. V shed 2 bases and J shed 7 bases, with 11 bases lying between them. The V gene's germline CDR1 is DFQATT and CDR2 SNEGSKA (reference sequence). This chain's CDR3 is CSARLPGAEKLFF. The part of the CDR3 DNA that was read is TGCAGTGCTAGATTGCCAGGGGCTGAAAAA.

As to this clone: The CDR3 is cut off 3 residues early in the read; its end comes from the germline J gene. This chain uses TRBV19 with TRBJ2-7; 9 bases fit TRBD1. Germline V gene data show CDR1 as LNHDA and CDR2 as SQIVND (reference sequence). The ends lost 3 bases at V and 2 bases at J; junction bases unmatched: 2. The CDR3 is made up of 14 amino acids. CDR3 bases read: TGTGCCAGTAGTATCGGGACAGGGACCTACGAG. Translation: CASSIGTGTYE. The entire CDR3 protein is CASSIGTGTYEQYF.

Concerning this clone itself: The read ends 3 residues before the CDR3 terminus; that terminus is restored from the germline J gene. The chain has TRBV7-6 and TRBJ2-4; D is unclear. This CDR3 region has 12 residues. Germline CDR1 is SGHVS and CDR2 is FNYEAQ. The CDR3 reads CASSDGSYGQYF. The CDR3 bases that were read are TGTGCCAGCAGCGATGGTTCCTATGGT.

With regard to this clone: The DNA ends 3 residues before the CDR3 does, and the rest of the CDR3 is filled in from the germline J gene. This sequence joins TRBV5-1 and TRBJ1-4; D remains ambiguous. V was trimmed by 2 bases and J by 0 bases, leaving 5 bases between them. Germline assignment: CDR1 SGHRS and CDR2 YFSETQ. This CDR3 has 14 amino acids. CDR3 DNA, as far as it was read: TGCGCCAGCAGCTTCAGTACAACTAATGAAAAA. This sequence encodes CASSFSTTNEK. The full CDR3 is CASSFSTTNEKLFF.

CDR3: CSAVNRGITEAFF. The CDR3 bases that were read are TGCAGTGCTGTAAACAGGGGGATTACTGAA. V is TRBV20-1 and J is TRBJ1-1; the match to TRBD1 covers 8 bases. The CDR3 is cut off 3 residues early in the read; its end comes from the germline J gene. The germline CDR1 and CDR2 sequences are DFQATT and SNEGSKA (reference sequence). This CDR3 contains 13 residues. V lost 5 bases and J lost 5; bases outside the gene matches: 7.